This T cell receptor beta chain emerged from a study of a mutant IDH1 vaccine in newly diagnosed glioma. Across the whole study: Mean patient age was around 40 years; around 60% were male and roughly 38% female. The earlier regimen, radiotherapy, temozolomide, or both, was most often both.

There are 14 residues in the CDR3. V lost 8 bases, J lost 4 bases, and 9 bases stayed unmatched. Germline loops: CDR1 MNHNS, CDR2 SASEGT. Time point indicated: baseline, week 1 (first vaccination visit). Treatment of the sample: pre-vaccination baseline after standard-of-care therapy. Each astrocytoma in the donors was new, WHO grade 3 or 4, IDH1-mutant and ATRX-lost. Using immunoSEQ multiplex PCR, the repertoire was profiled, and TCRdb retains in-frame clones only, with some absent. The data show tens of thousands of clones, with roughly 89% seen just once and around 2.5% held by the top ten. This clone was detected only once.

The sequence derives from a man in his forties or fifties with glioma. The material sequenced was PBMCs, taken from a glioma patient treated with radiotherapy, temozolomide or both. J is TRBJ2-7 and V is TRBV6-1; 9 bases fit TRBD1. CDR3 DNA: TGTGCCAGCGGTAGACAGGGGGGAACGTACGAGCAGTACTTC. Residues: CASGRQGGTYEQYF.